These 22 T cell receptor beta chains were all obtained from the same sample, sequenced in a study of T cell repertoires in cytomegalovirus infection. TCRdb itself ran the reads through MiXCR, one entry per CDR3 protein. The repertoire holds roughly 240,000 distinct CDR3 sequences, around 6.6% seen once, with less than 7.5% in the top ten. The source material was PBMCs. The receptors shown here come from a human donor in good health (CMV status not recorded). Some clones in this sample may be carry-over from other donors' samples.

At least ten counts were recorded for this clonotype. The rearrangement links TRBV29-1 to TRBJ1-3; possible D gene TRBD1, 5 bases. CDR3 length: 15 amino acids. The V and J ends lost 6 bases and 0 bases respectively, with 15 bases between them. Looked up from germline, CDR1 is SQVTM and CDR2 is ANQGSEA. The CDR3 sequence: CSVGGGSSSGNTIYF. The CDR3 DNA follows: TGCAGCGTCGGGGGGGGGTCGAGCTCTGGAAACACCATATATTTT. The full variable domain, completed using reference TRBV29-1 and TRBJ1-3, is SAVISQKPSRDICQRGTSLTIQCQVDSQVTMMFWYRQQPGQSLTLIATANQGSEATYESGFVIDKFPISRPNLTFSTLTVSNMSPEDSSIYLCSVGGGSSSGNTIYFGEGSWLTVV.

On this clonotype: A much larger clone lies one base from this, so it may be a read error. This chain uses TRBV11-3 with TRBJ2-3; possible D gene TRBD1, 6 bases. The CDR3 consists of 14 residues. The ends were cut back, 2 bases at V and 0 bases at J, with 6 bases in the middle. Germline V CDR1 and CDR2: SGHNT, YENEEA. CDR3 protein: CASSLQGSTDTQYF. In DNA form, the CDR3 reads TGTGCCAGCAGCTTACAGGGGAGCACAGATACGCAGTATTTT.

This clonotype was recorded many times. The rearrangement links TRBV4-3 to TRBJ2-1, with a tentative D call TRBD2 (5 bases). The CDR3 extends over 14 amino acids. The V and J ends lost 4 bases and 9 bases respectively, with 16 bases between them. Germline values: CDR1 LGHNA, CDR2 YSLEER. This CDR3 is CASSPRSEVGEQFF. CDR3 DNA sequence: TGCGCCAGCAGCCCAAGATCGGAGGTGGGTGAGCAGTTCTTC.

This clonotype was seen many times. This chain joins TRBV11-3 and TRBJ1-1, with D possibly matching TRBD1 (5 bases). Germline V gives CDR1 SGHNT, CDR2 YENEEA. The germline V and J ends were trimmed by 5 bases and 0 bases, with 13 bases remaining between them. This CDR3 has 15 residues. The CDR3 nucleotides read TGTGCCAGCAGCATGGGGGGAGGGCTGAACACTGAAGCTTTCTTT. Its protein is CASSMGGGLNTEAFF. Based on the CDR3 plus reference TRBV11-3 and TRBJ1-1, the full variable domain is EAGVVQSPRYKIIEKKQPVAFWCNPISGHNTLYWYLQNLGQGPELLIRYENEEAVDDSQLPKDRFSAERLKGVDSTLKIQPAELGDSAVYLCASSMGGGLNTEAFFGQGTRLTVV.

V gene TRBV7-9 combines with J gene TRBJ1-4; maybe TRBD1 (5 bases). Germline assignment: CDR1 SEHNR and CDR2 FQNEAQ (reference sequence). Trimming removed 3 bases from V and 6 bases from J, with 11 bases in between. This CDR3 has 14 residues. CDR3 loop: CASSFSGTDEKLFF. The DNA for the CDR3 is TGTGCCAGCAGCTTTTCGGGGACGGATGAAAAACTGTTTTTT.

This clonotype came up many times. The V gene is TRBV20-1, the J gene TRBJ1-1, with D possibly TRBD1 on 5 matching bases. Trimming pared 3 bases from V and 9 bases from J, leaving 23 bases between. From germline, CDR1 is DFQATT and CDR2 SNEGSKA (reference sequence). This CDR3 region has 15 residues. Here the CDR3 reads CSARGTGTYTGQAFF. CDR3 in DNA: TGCAGTGCTAGGGGGACCGGGACGTATACCGGGCAAGCTTTCTTT.

This clonotype has ten or more counts. This chain links TRBV6-2 or TRBV6-3 with TRBJ2-7, with TRBD1 matching over 7 bases. CDR3 size: 15 residues. Germline CDR1 and CDR2: MNHEY and SVGEGT. The V segment lost 4 bases and the J segment 6 bases; nucleotides outside the gene matches: 12. The CDR3 spells CASSSRQGRELEQYF. CDR3 nucleotide sequence: TGTGCCAGCAGTTCTCGACAGGGAAGGGAACTCGAGCAGTACTTC.

This clonotype was counted many times. The chain uses TRBV7-2 and TRBJ2-7; the match to TRBD2 covers 10 bases. CDR1 is SGHTA and CDR2 is FQGNSA in the germline V gene. The junction had 12 bases not matched to a gene; V was cut back by 4 bases and J by 0 bases. CDR3 length equals 18 residues. CDR3: CASSSNRGLAVNSYEQYF. Written as DNA, the CDR3 is TGTGCCAGCAGCTCCAACCGAGGACTAGCGGTCAACTCCTACGAGCAGTACTTC.

This clonotype was detected many times. V usage is TRBV11-3 and J usage is TRBJ2-7; 7 bases are a match to TRBD1. This CDR3 has 15 residues. Germline values: CDR1 SGHNT, CDR2 YENEEA. The V and J ends lost 5 bases and 2 bases, in that order; junction bases with no gene match: 9. The CDR3 nucleotides read TGTGCCAGCAGCGCCGGGACAGAGCTAACCTACGAGCAGTACTTC. This translates into CASSAGTELTYEQYF. Full variable domain (outside the CDR3, taken from reference TRBV11-3 and TRBJ2-7): EAGVVQSPRYKIIEKKQPVAFWCNPISGHNTLYWYLQNLGQGPELLIRYENEEAVDDSQLPKDRFSAERLKGVDSTLKIQPAELGDSAVYLCASSAGTELTYEQYFGPGTRLTVT.

This clonotype occurred many times. The chain has TRBV7-6 and TRBJ1-1; D is uncertain. This CDR3 comprises 14 residues. Trimming removed 4 bases from V and 0 bases from J, with 9 bases in between. Germline V CDR1 and CDR2: SGHVS, FNYEAQ. The CDR3 region has the DNA TGTGCCAGCAGCTCGGGAGCCATGAACACTGAAGCTTTCTTT. Protein product: CASSSGAMNTEAFF.

Many counts were recorded for this clonotype. The chain couples TRBV6-6 to TRBJ1-2; D is possibly TRBD1 (6 bases). The CDR3 runs to 14 residues. Germline lookup yields CDR1 MNHNY and CDR2 SVGAGI (reference sequence). Trimming shortened V by 2 bases and J by 5 bases, and 12 bases separated the two germline ends. CDR3 sequence: CASSYPDQGYGYTF. The DNA for the CDR3 is TGTGCCAGCAGTTACCCCGACCAGGGGTATGGCTACACCTTC.

This clonotype was picked up many times. The CDR3 reads CASSQPRQDGLNTEAFF. The CDR3 nucleotides are TGTGCCAGCAGCCAACCCCGACAGGATGGCCTGAACACTGAAGCTTTCTTT. The V call is TRBV4-2, the J call TRBJ1-1; maybe TRBD1 (6 bases). With 2 bases removed from V and 0 bases from J, the gap between germline ends came to 16 bases. Per the germline V gene, CDR1 is LGHNA and CDR2 is YNFKEQ. This CDR3 is 17 amino acids long.

The J gene is TRBJ1-3, the V gene TRBV7-6; D perhaps matches TRBD1 (6 bases). The V and J ends lost 5 bases and 5 bases respectively, with 16 bases between them. CDR1 is SGHVS and CDR2 is FNYEAQ in the germline V gene. The CDR3 is 15 amino acids. CDR3 protein: CASSPGGGRRNTIYF. CDR3 in DNA: TGTGCCAGCAGCCCTGGTGGGGGGCGTAGAAACACCATATATTTT.

In its sample, this clonotype was seen many times. This chain joins TRBV7-2 and TRBJ1-5; D remains ambiguous. Between the trimmed V and J ends, which lost 1 base and 0 bases, there was a span of 7 bases. CDR3 length: 15 residues. Germline-derived CDR1 and CDR2 are SGHTA and FQGNSA. CDR3 region: CASSLVPGSNQPQHF. DNA for the CDR3: TGTGCCAGCAGCTTAGTCCCAGGTAGCAATCAGCCCCAGCATTTT. Supplemented by reference TRBV7-2 and TRBJ1-5, the full variable domain reads GAGVSQSPSNKVTEKGKDVELRCDPISGHTALYWYRQSLGQGLEFLIYFQGNSAPDKSGLPSDRFSAERTGGSVSTLTIQRTQQEDSAVYLCASSLVPGSNQPQHFGDGTRLSIL.

Remarks on this clonotype: This could be a read error, since a much larger clone is one nucleotide away. The chain is built from TRBV13 and TRBJ2-5, with D uncertain. The CDR3 covers 17 residues. Trimming left V 4 bases short and J 2 bases short, with 20 bases between. Germline loops: CDR1 PRHDT, CDR2 FYEKMQ (reference sequence). The CDR3 bases are TGTGCCAGCAGCTCACAACAACCTCCGACATTTCAAGAGACCCAGTACTTC. Translated: CASSSQQPPTFQETQYF.

Ten or more counts support this clonotype. The chain joins TRBV7-2 to TRBJ2-3; TRBD2 might be the D (5 bases). The CDR3 loop spans 12 amino acids. With 5 bases removed from V and 6 bases from J, the gap between germline ends came to 9 bases. Germline V lookup: CDR1 SGHTA, CDR2 FQGNSA. For the CDR3, the DNA is TGTGCCAGCAGCGGACCGGGGGATACGCAGTATTTT. This codes for CASSGPGDTQYF.

This clonotype appeared many times. The chain uses TRBV7-2 and TRBJ1-2; 8 positions match TRBD1. The V and J ends lost 3 bases and 4 bases, in that order; junction bases with no gene match: 7. The germline gives CDR1 SGHTA, CDR2 FQGNSA. The CDR3 runs to 15 residues. The CDR3 DNA reads TGTGCCAGCAGCTTTCAGTCAGGGGGCGGCTATGGCTACACCTTC. Translation gives CASSFQSGGGYGYTF.

This clonotype appeared many times. The V and J genes are TRBV6-2 or TRBV6-3 and TRBJ1-1, with a tentative D call TRBD1 (5 bases). This CDR3 has 16 residues. Looked up from germline, CDR1 is MNHEY and CDR2 is SVGEGT. Trimming left V 5 bases short and J 3 bases short, with 19 bases between. The CDR3 is CASSVGTGRRYTEAFF. Written as DNA, the CDR3 is TGTGCCAGCAGTGTGGGAACAGGACGTCGATACACTGAAGCTTTCTTT.

This clonotype was detected many times. The V call is TRBV6-2 or TRBV6-3, the J call TRBJ1-2; the D gene is possibly TRBD1 (6 bases). V was clipped by 11 bases and J by 4 bases, with 14 bases between them. This CDR3 spans 12 amino acids. CDR1 is MNHEY, CDR2 SVGEGT, per germline. Here the CDR3 reads CAASNRVYGYTF. The CDR3, as DNA: TGTGCCGCCTCGAACAGGGTCTATGGCTACACCTTC.

This clonotype occurred many times. The chain recombines TRBV20-1 with TRBJ2-2, with 12 bases lining up with TRBD2. Losses at the gene ends were 5 bases for V and 6 bases for J; bases not matched to a gene: 13. Germline V gene data show CDR1 as DFQATT and CDR2 as SNEGSKA (reference sequence). The CDR3 covers 17 residues. DNA of the CDR3: TGCAGTGCTGAAGCCCTAGCGGGGGGGCCCGGCGCCGGGGAGCTGTTTTTT. It yields the protein CSAEALAGGPGAGELFF.

This clonotype was detected ten times or more. The chain links TRBV7-2 to TRBJ1-1, with unresolved D. The length of the CDR3 is 13 residues. Trimming cost V 1 base and J 4 bases, with 7 bases left between them. The V gene's germline CDR1 is SGHTA and CDR2 FQGNSA. CDR3 sequence reads: CASSLVRGTEAFF. Here the CDR3 DNA reads TGTGCCAGCAGCTTAGTCCGGGGCACTGAAGCTTTCTTT.

Ten or more counts support this clonotype. The chain links TRBV7-2 to TRBJ2-6, with a tentative D call TRBD2 (7 bases). Germline CDR1 is SGHTA and CDR2 is FQGNSA. The CDR3 runs to 18 residues. V was cut by 2 bases and J by 4 bases, with 18 bases left in between. In nucleotides, the CDR3 is TGTGCCAGCAGCTTATATTTCGGGGGGCTGGCGGGGGCCAACGTCCTGACTTTC. Translation: CASSLYFGGLAGANVLTF.